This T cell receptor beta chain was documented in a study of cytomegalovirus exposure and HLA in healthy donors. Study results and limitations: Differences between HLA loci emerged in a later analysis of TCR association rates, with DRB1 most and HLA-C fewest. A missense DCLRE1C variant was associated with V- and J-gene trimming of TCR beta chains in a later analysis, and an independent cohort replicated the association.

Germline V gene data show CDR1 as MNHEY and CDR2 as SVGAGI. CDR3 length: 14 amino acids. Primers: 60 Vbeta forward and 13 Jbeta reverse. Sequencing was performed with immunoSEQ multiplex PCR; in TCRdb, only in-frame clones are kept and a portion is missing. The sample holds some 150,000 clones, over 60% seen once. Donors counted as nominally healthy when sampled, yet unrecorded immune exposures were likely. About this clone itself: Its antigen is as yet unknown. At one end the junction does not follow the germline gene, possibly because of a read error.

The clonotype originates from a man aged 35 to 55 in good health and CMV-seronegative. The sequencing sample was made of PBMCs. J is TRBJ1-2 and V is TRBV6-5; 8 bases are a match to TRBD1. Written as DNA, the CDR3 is TGTGCCAGCAGTTACTCGACAGGGGACTATGGCTACCCCTTC. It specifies CASSYSTGDYGYPF.